Below, 30 T cell receptor beta chains from the same sample are listed, as sequenced in a study of blood T cell repertoires in COVID-19. Method: immunoSEQ multiplex PCR; TCRdb's copy keeps in-frame clones and lacks some. Of around 150,000 clones listed, 80% to 85% were seen once; the top ten hold around 9%. Specimen: peripheral blood. The receptors derive from a man younger than 40 with COVID-19, enrolled during active disease.

This chain links TRBV19 with TRBJ2-1; maybe TRBD2 (6 bases). Trimming pared 1 base from V and 6 bases from J, leaving 10 bases between. Germline values: CDR1 LNHDA, CDR2 SQIVND (reference sequence). The CDR3 loop spans 14 amino acids. The CDR3 here is CASSIAGGGNEQFF. CDR3 DNA sequence: TGTGCCAGTAGTATAGCCGGGGGAGGCAATGAGCAGTTCTTC.

The J gene is TRBJ1-5, the V gene TRBV28, with 8 bases identical to TRBD1. Germline CDR1 MDHEN, CDR2 SYDVKM. Trimming removed 5 bases from V and 1 base from J; junction bases left unmatched: 13. The CDR3 length is 18 residues. CDR3 sequence reads: CASSPDRALRGSNQPQHF. The CDR3 nucleotides read TGTGCCAGCAGTCCGGACAGGGCCCTACGTGGCAGCAATCAGCCCCAGCATTTT.

The chain combines TRBV12-5 with TRBJ2-1; tentative D call: TRBD1 (6 bases). CDR1 LGHNT and CDR2 FRNRAP come from the germline V gene. The CDR3 spans 17 residues. V lost 1 base to trimming and J lost 0 bases, with 13 bases between them. The CDR3 loop is CASGLERTVNSYNEQFF. The CDR3 DNA sequence: TGTGCTAGTGGTTTGGAGCGGACAGTAAACTCCTACAATGAGCAGTTCTTC.

V gene TRBV10-2 combines with J gene TRBJ1-1, with unresolved D. V gave up 2 bases and J gave up 11 bases, with 15 bases separating them. The CDR3 extends over 13 amino acids. CDR1 is WSHSY and CDR2 is SAAADI in the germline V gene. DNA of the CDR3: TGCGCCAGCAGTGAGCAGAAGCTCTCGAGGGCTTTCTTT. This sequence encodes CASSEQKLSRAFF.

This clone appeared a single time. CDR3 in DNA: TGTGCCAGCAGCGTAGCCTCCCAGGGCCTCACTGAAGCTTTCTTT. As protein: CASSVASQGLTEAFF. The chain employs TRBV9 and TRBJ1-1, with a weak D call TRBD1 (5 bases). The ends were cut back, 0 bases at V and 4 bases at J, with 13 bases in the middle. The CDR3 is made up of 15 amino acids. Germline values: CDR1 SGDLS, CDR2 YYNGEE. The full variable domain, with the rest looked up from reference TRBV9 and TRBJ1-1, is DSGVTQTPKHLITATGQRVTLRCSPRSGDLSVYWYQQSLDQGLQFLIQYYNGEERAKGNILERFSAQQFPDLHSELNLSSLELGDSALYFCASSVASQGLTEAFFGQGTRLTVV.

This clone was detected once. The CDR3 DNA follows: TGTGCCAGCAGTGCACGACTAGCGGGAGGGTTAGATACGCAGTATTTT. It is translated as CASSARLAGGLDTQYF. The J gene is TRBJ2-3, the V gene TRBV2, with 14 bases identical to TRBD2. With V trimmed by 4 bases and J by 5 bases, 5 bases remained unmatched. CDR3 length equals 16 residues. Germline CDR1 is SNHLY and CDR2 is FYNNEI. Drawing the rest from reference TRBV2 and TRBJ2-3, the complete variable domain is EPEVTQTPSHQVTQMGQEVILRCVPISNHLYFYWYRQILGQKVEFLVSFYNNEISEKSEIFDDQFSVERPDGSNFTLKIRSTKLEDSAMYFCASSARLAGGLDTQYFGPGTRLTVL.

The J gene is TRBJ2-4, the V gene TRBV7-5; TRBD1 is the table's D call and was not checked against the DNA. TRBV7-5 constitutes a pseudogene. This CDR3 is built from 18 residues. In DNA form, the CDR3 reads TGTGCCAGAAGCTCCTATGGATCAGGGTCCAAAGCCAAAAACATTCAGTACTTC. Amino acid sequence: CARSSYGSGSKAKNIQYF.

V usage is TRBV27 and J usage is TRBJ2-1; 8 positions agree with TRBD2. The junction had 2 bases not matched to a gene; V was cut back by 0 bases and J by 7 bases. The germline CDR1 and CDR2 sequences are MNHEY and SMNVEV (reference sequence). The CDR3 totals 14 residues. The CDR3 bases are TGTGCCAGCAGTTTATCGACTAGCGCGAATGAGCAGTTCTTC. It specifies CASSLSTSANEQFF.

V and J are TRBV6-5 and TRBJ2-5, with 8 bases aligning to TRBD2. This CDR3 is 15 amino acids long. V shed 7 bases and J 0 bases; nucleotides not matched to a gene: 7. Germline values: CDR1 MNHEY, CDR2 SVGAGI. This CDR3 reads CASTTASGYQETQYF. The DNA of the CDR3 is TGTGCCAGCACCACTGCTAGCGGGTACCAAGAGACCCAGTACTTC.

About this clone: A much larger clone sits a single nucleotide away, making a read error possible. J is TRBJ2-1 and V is TRBV2; 15 bases align to TRBD2. The CDR3 length is 15 residues. J was trimmed by 6 bases and V by 3 bases; bases with no gene match: 0. Germline V gene data show CDR1 as SNHLY and CDR2 as FYNNEI. The CDR3: CASSEGLAGGNEQFF. The CDR3, as DNA: TGTGCCAGCAGTGAGGGACTAGCGGGAGGCAATGAGCAGTTCTTC.

This chain links TRBV11-2 with TRBJ1-1; D is undetermined. This CDR3 is 14 amino acids long. Trimming left V 4 bases short and J 1 base short, with 10 bases between. CDR1 SGHAT and CDR2 FQNNGV come from the germline V gene. In DNA form, the CDR3 reads TGTGCCAGCAGCTCCACGACAACGAACACTGAAGCTTTCTTT. Protein sequence: CASSSTTTNTEAFF. The full variable domain, rest sourced from reference TRBV11-2 and TRBJ1-1, is EAGVAQSPRYKIIEKRQSVAFWCNPISGHATLYWYQQILGQGPKLLIQFQNNGVVDDSQLPKDRFSAERLKGVDSTLKIQPAKLEDSAVYLCASSSTTTNTEAFFGQGTRLTVV.

The V and J genes are TRBV24-1 and TRBJ1-5; TRBD1 might be the D (5 bases). Deletions cut 2 bases from V and 3 bases from J, with 19 bases between. Germline loops: CDR1 KGHDR, CDR2 SFDVKD. This CDR3 has 18 amino acids. The CDR3 DNA sequence: TGTGCCACCAGTGATTGCCCGGGGGACCCGAGGGTCAATCAGCCCCAGCATTTT. This translates into CATSDCPGDPRVNQPQHF.

J is TRBJ1-1 and V is TRBV6-6; D is possibly TRBD1 (5 bases). V dropped 5 bases and J dropped 2 bases, with 15 bases sitting between them. Germline V lookup: CDR1 MNHNY, CDR2 SVGAGI (reference sequence). The CDR3 length is 15 residues. CDR3: CASSPRRQTNTEAFF. CDR3 nucleotide sequence: TGTGCCAGCAGTCCTAGGAGACAGACAAACACTGAAGCTTTCTTT.

The rearrangement uses TRBV5-4 and TRBJ2-2; tentative D call: TRBD2 (6 bases). This CDR3 is built from 16 residues. V lost 0 bases to trimming and J lost 2 bases, with 11 bases between them. Germline CDR1 reads SGHNT; CDR2 reads YYREEE (reference sequence). In nucleotides, the CDR3 is TGTGCCAGCAGCTTGGTGTTAGCGGTTAACACCGGGGAGCTGTTTTTT. It specifies CASSLVLAVNTGELFF.

This sequence joins TRBV5-4 and TRBJ1-2; 7 positions agree with TRBD1. Germline CDR1 SGHNT, CDR2 YYREEE (reference sequence). Trimming cost V 3 bases and J 5 bases; bases outside gene matches: 13. CDR3 size: 16 residues. The CDR3 DNA reads TGTGCCAGCAGCTCGGAGGGGGCCCAAAGATCTTATGGCTACACCTTC. Its protein product is CASSSEGAQRSYGYTF. The full variable domain, in which reference TRBV5-4 and TRBJ1-2 provide the parts outside the CDR3, is ETGVTQSPTHLIKTRGQQVTLRCSSQSGHNTVSWYQQALGQGPQFIFQYYREEENGRGNFPPRFSGLQFPNYSSELNVNALELDDSALYLCASSSEGAQRSYGYTFGSGTRLTVV.

This clone ranks as medium-sized. This chain joins TRBV24-1 and TRBJ1-5, with D possibly being TRBD1 (6 bases). CDR1 and CDR2 from the germline V gene are KGHDR and SFDVKD. Between the trimmed V and J ends, which lost 3 bases and 3 bases, there was a span of 17 bases. This CDR3 comprises 17 residues. DNA of the CDR3: TGTGCCACCAGTGATCTAACAGGGCTGAGGATCAATCAGCCCCAGCATTTT. Amino acid sequence: CATSDLTGLRINQPQHF.

The CDR3 DNA reads as TGTGCCAGCAGCCAAATCTGGGCGGGTACCTACAATGAGCAGTTCTTC. Translation gives CASSQIWAGTYNEQFF. The chain has TRBV14 and TRBJ2-1, with a weak D call TRBD2 (5 bases). V lost 2 bases to trimming and J lost 2 bases, with 13 bases between them. Germline V gene sequence: CDR1 SGHDN, CDR2 FVKESK. The CDR3 is made up of 16 amino acids.

The chain couples TRBV30 to TRBJ2-2; 7 bases map to TRBD1. The CDR3 length is 14 residues. CDR1 is GTSNPN and CDR2 is SVGIG in the germline V gene (reference sequence). V was pared by 7 bases and J by 4 bases, with 9 bases of the junction left unmatched. CDR3 in amino acids: CASRSRGFTGELFF. In DNA form, the CDR3 reads TGTGCCTCACGCTCCAGGGGGTTCACCGGGGAGCTGTTTTTT.

The chain uses TRBV30 and TRBJ1-1; D is ambiguous. This CDR3 has 14 residues. Germline V gives CDR1 GTSNPN, CDR2 SVGIG (reference sequence). The V and J ends lost 4 bases and 0 bases respectively, with 12 bases between them. CDR3: CAWTVGLLNTEAFF. For the CDR3, the DNA is TGTGCCTGGACTGTTGGACTGCTGAACACTGAAGCTTTCTTT.

The CDR3, as DNA: TGTGCCAGCAGCTTCGGCAGGGCCGACGAGCAGTACTTC. This gives the protein CASSFGRADEQYF. V usage is TRBV11-3 and J usage is TRBJ2-7; perhaps TRBD1 as D (5 bases). Germline assignment: CDR1 SGHNT and CDR2 YENEEA. The CDR3 contains 13 residues. Trimming shortened V by 3 bases and J by 5 bases, and 11 bases separated the two germline ends.

The chain combines TRBV10-2 with TRBJ1-1; a weak D match, TRBD1 (5 bases). The CDR3 loop spans 14 amino acids. The V gene lost 9 bases and the J gene lost 1 base, with 15 bases spanning the gap. CDR1 is WSHSY and CDR2 is SAAADI in the germline V gene. This chain's CDR3 is CASGGRGTNTEAFF. DNA of the CDR3: TGCGCCAGTGGAGGACGGGGGACGAACACTGAAGCTTTCTTT.

This clone was observed a handful of times. This sequence joins TRBV5-1 and TRBJ1-2; TRBD1 aligns across 9 bases. The CDR3 contains 15 residues. The J segment lost 5 bases and the V segment lost 1 base, leaving 6 bases of the junction unmatched. In germline, CDR1 is SGHRS, CDR2 YFSETQ. The CDR3 spells CASSLQTGGGYGYTF. The CDR3 DNA is TGCGCCAGCAGCTTGCAGACAGGGGGAGGGTATGGCTACACCTTC.

The rearrangement joins TRBV6-5 to TRBJ2-7, with 10 bases fitting TRBD2. This CDR3 spans 15 amino acids. Germline-derived CDR1 and CDR2 are MNHEY and SVGAGI. V shed 6 bases, J shed 4 bases, and the junction held 9 bases outside the gene matches. CDR3 sequence: CASRHGLAGGYEQYF. CDR3 bases: TGTGCCAGCAGACACGGGTTAGCGGGAGGATACGAGCAGTACTTC.

This chain joins TRBV28 and TRBJ2-2; TRBD1 might be the D (5 bases). CDR1 is MDHEN and CDR2 is SYDVKM in the germline V gene. The V end was cut by 7 bases, the J end by 4 bases, with 16 bases between. The CDR3 has 15 residues. CDR3 region: CASNYGQGFTGELFF. The CDR3 bases are TGTGCCAGCAACTATGGGCAGGGCTTCACCGGGGAGCTGTTTTTT.

The rearrangement uses TRBV5-4 and TRBJ1-6, with a possible D match to TRBD1 (5 bases). V lost 4 bases and J 5 bases, leaving 13 bases between the germline ends. The germline V gene encodes CDR1 SGHNT and CDR2 YYREEE (reference sequence). The CDR3 runs 15 residues. The CDR3 DNA follows: TGTGCCAGCAGCGTAGGACGGACAAATAATTCACCCCTCCACTTT. Translation: CASSVGRTNNSPLHF. Full variable domain (outside the CDR3, taken from reference TRBV5-4 and TRBJ1-6): ETGVTQSPTHLIKTRGQQVTLRCSSQSGHNTVSWYQQALGQGPQFIFQYYREEENGRGNFPPRFSGLQFPNYSSELNVNALELDDSALYLCASSVGRTNNSPLHFGNGTRLTVT.

The V call is TRBV30, the J call TRBJ2-5, with a tentative D call TRBD2 (6 bases). The CDR3 is 11 residues long. The V gene's germline CDR1 is GTSNPN and CDR2 SVGIG (reference sequence). The CDR3 bases are TGTGCGAGAGACGCGGGGGAGACCCAGTACTTC. Translation: CARDAGETQYF.

CDR3 sequence: CASSGQGGEGTEAFF. The CDR3 DNA is TGCGCCAGCAGCGGACAGGGTGGTGAAGGGACTGAAGCTTTCTTT. J is TRBJ1-1 and V is TRBV10-1; 8 bases fit TRBD1. Losses at the gene ends were 6 bases for V and 5 bases for J; bases not matched to a gene: 11. The V gene's germline CDR1 is WNHNN and CDR2 SYGVQD (reference sequence). The CDR3 length is 15 residues.

This chain joins TRBV7-8 and TRBJ2-5, with 14 bases matching TRBD2. The CDR3 extends over 17 amino acids. V was clipped by 4 bases and J by 4 bases; unmatched bases: 8. The V gene's germline CDR1 is SGHVS and CDR2 FQNEAQ. The CDR3 DNA sequence: TGTGCCAGCAGCTCAAAGACTAGCGGGAGGGCCAGAGAGACCCAGTACTTC. Protein sequence: CASSSKTSGRARETQYF.

The rearrangement joins TRBV7-9 to TRBJ1-5, with D hard to call. The V end lost 6 bases, the J end lost 3 bases, and 12 bases lay between the germline ends. This CDR3 has 14 residues. Germline V CDR1 and CDR2: SEHNR, FQNEAQ (reference sequence). CDR3 bases: TGTGCCAGCAGTTCAGACGGAGACAATCAGCCCCAGCATTTT. Translating gives CASSSDGDNQPQHF.

The rearrangement uses TRBV10-3 and TRBJ1-1, with TRBD1 identical over 10 bases. Germline loops: CDR1 ENHRY, CDR2 SYGVKD. V shed 2 bases, J shed 11 bases, and the junction held 14 bases outside the gene matches. This CDR3 region has 16 residues. CDR3 nucleotide sequence: TGTGCCATCAGTGAGCCCGACAGGGGGCAAAGGTTTTTGGCTTTCTTT. This encodes CAISEPDRGQRFLAFF.